Listed below are T cell receptor beta chains from one sample, sequenced in a study of blood T cell repertoires in COVID-19. Produced via immunoSEQ multiplex PCR; TCRdb's table is partial and in-frame only. The profile shows 120,000 to 150,000 clones, around 90% of them singletons. The material sequenced was peripheral blood. Receptors originate from a human donor with COVID-19, enrolled during active disease. The donor label of this sample is uncertain. The CDR3 runs from the conserved cysteine through the conserved F or W.

J	V	CDR3
TRBJ1-2	TRBV5-4	CASSLSQALGYTF
TRBJ1-2	TRBV7-9	CASSRGQHYGYTF
TRBJ2-1	TRBV5-1	CASSPTSGSYNEQFF
TRBJ2-2	TRBV5-1	CASSPYTSNTGELFF
TRBJ1-6	TRBV5-1	CASSLAGRDSPLHF
TRBJ2-7	TRBV11-2	CASSLKGAYEQYF
TRBJ1-5	TRBV4-2	CASSRIHGSDRDSNQPQHF
TRBJ2-1	TRBV7-2	CASSLKGAGGITKFF
TRBJ2-3	TRBV19	CASMGTSTSTDTQYF
TRBJ1-1	TRBV6-5	CASSYTQGSEAFF
TRBJ1-4	TRBV7-9	CASSLGGGINEKLFF
TRBJ1-2	TRBV5-1	CASSLTMGQDYGYTF
TRBJ2-7	TRBV2	CASSATPYEQYF
TRBJ1-1	TRBV5-1	CASSLTPGQLNTEAFF
TRBJ1-6	TRBV7-2	CASSHRGGRNSPLHF
TRBJ2-3	TRBV10-1	CASSDRSTDTQYF
TRBJ2-3	TRBV19	CASSAQRGGSDTQYF
TRBJ2-5	TRBV7-2	CASSAGDRRRLGAQYF
TRBJ1-3	TRBV19	CASSIDQLRNTIYF
TRBJ1-5	TRBV19	CASRAGQADQPQHF
TRBJ2-7	TRBV3-1/TRBV3-2	CASSQDAGGGYEQYF
TRBJ2-7	TRBV15	CATSQEGINEQYF
TRBJ2-7	TRBV6-1	CASSEALGGSGYEQYF
TRBJ1-5	TRBV4-1	CASSPRDRERQPQHF
TRBJ2-1	TRBV3-1/TRBV3-2	CASSQDMSLAKENEQFF
TRBJ1-2	TRBV19	CASSSQGFYGYTF
TRBJ2-7	TRBV27	CASSLSTGAHEQYF
TRBJ2-7	TRBV9	CASSVAPGGEIYEQYF
TRBJ1-2	TRBV28	CASSATGGGYGYTF
TRBJ1-5	TRBV30	CAWTRQPNQPQHF
TRBJ2-4	TRBV7-9	CASSSQGTLAKNIQYF
TRBJ1-2	TRBV29-1	CSVQGVDGYTF
TRBJ2-2	TRBV5-5	CASSLVLSGGPNTGELFF
TRBJ2-1	TRBV7-2	CASSYRQGTYNEQFF